The rows below give T cell receptor beta chains drawn from one sample of a study of cytomegalovirus exposure and HLA in healthy donors. Method: immunoSEQ multiplex PCR; TCRdb's copy keeps in-frame clones and lacks some. The sample lists approximately 200,000 clones; around 79% were seen once. Material: PBMCs. The receptor set was obtained from a woman in her 30s in good health and CMV-seropositive. Both conserved end residues are part of each CDR3. Each record gives: J gene, clone size, V gene, D gene, CDR3 protein, CDR3 DNA. A D gene is named only where the DNA matches it firmly. Expanded clones are given a class, and other clones once, few, many or no size at all.

J gene: TRBJ2-7; clone size: .; V gene: TRBV4-1; D gene: .; CDR3 protein: CASSQGSYEQYF; CDR3 DNA: TGCGCCAGCAGCCAAGGGAGCTACGAGCAGTACTTC
J gene: TRBJ1-2; clone size: .; V gene: TRBV2; D gene: .; CDR3 protein: CASSQPTGAFYGYTF; CDR3 DNA: TGTGCCAGCAGTCAACCAACAGGAGCTTTTTATGGCTACACCTTC
J gene: TRBJ1-2; clone size: .; V gene: TRBV4-1; D gene: .; CDR3 protein: CASSQVGLYYGYTF; CDR3 DNA: TGCGCCAGCAGCCAAGTCGGACTCTACTATGGCTACACCTTC
J gene: TRBJ2-1; clone size: .; V gene: TRBV4-3; D gene: TRBD2; CDR3 protein: CASSQPVAGATAAGAHNEQFF; CDR3 DNA: TGCGCCAGCAGCCAACCGGTAGCGGGAGCGACAGCGGCAGGGGCTCACAATGAGCAGTTCTTC
J gene: TRBJ2-3; clone size: .; V gene: TRBV10-1; D gene: TRBD2; CDR3 protein: CASSESGGGRTDTQYF; CDR3 DNA: TGCGCCAGCAGTGAGAGTGGCGGGGGGCGCACAGATACGCAGTATTTT
J gene: TRBJ2-1; clone size: .; V gene: TRBV4-2; D gene: TRBD2; CDR3 protein: CASSQDSGGLSYNEQFF; CDR3 DNA: TGTGCCAGCAGCCAAGATAGCGGGGGCCTTTCCTACAATGAGCAGTTCTTC
J gene: TRBJ2-3; clone size: .; V gene: TRBV5-1; D gene: .; CDR3 protein: CASSLVLAPTDTQYF; CDR3 DNA: TGCGCCAGCAGCTTGGTACTAGCTCCCACAGATACGCAGTATTTT
J gene: TRBJ2-1; clone size: .; V gene: TRBV7-9; D gene: TRBD2; CDR3 protein: CASTPTSVDYNEQFF; CDR3 DNA: TGTGCCAGCACCCCGACTAGCGTAGATTACAATGAGCAGTTCTTC
J gene: TRBJ1-2; clone size: .; V gene: TRBV7-9; D gene: .; CDR3 protein: CASSPDFYGYTF; CDR3 DNA: TGTGCCAGCAGCCCCGACTTCTATGGCTACACCTTC
J gene: TRBJ1-2; clone size: .; V gene: TRBV6-6; D gene: .; CDR3 protein: CASTPRDITRSYTF; CDR3 DNA: TGTGCCAGCACCCCAAGGGACATAACCCGGAGCTACACCTTC
J gene: TRBJ2-7; clone size: .; V gene: TRBV27; D gene: TRBD2; CDR3 protein: CASSLSSWGGERYEQYF; CDR3 DNA: TGTGCCAGCAGTTTGTCATCGTGGGGGGGAGAACGGTACGAGCAGTACTTC
J gene: TRBJ2-5; clone size: .; V gene: TRBV6-6; D gene: TRBD1; CDR3 protein: CAARPGQGLQETQYF; CDR3 DNA: TGTGCCGCCCGGCCGGGACAGGGACTCCAAGAGACCCAGTACTTC
J gene: TRBJ1-3; clone size: .; V gene: TRBV9; D gene: .; CDR3 protein: CASSVASAQDSGNTIYF; CDR3 DNA: TGTGCCAGCAGCGTAGCTAGTGCGCAAGACTCTGGAAACACCATATATTTT
J gene: TRBJ2-7; clone size: .; V gene: TRBV10-3; D gene: TRBD1; CDR3 protein: CAISDEDRGHEQYF; CDR3 DNA: TGTGCCATCAGTGACGAGGACAGGGGACACGAGCAGTACTTC
J gene: TRBJ2-1; clone size: .; V gene: TRBV7-7; D gene: TRBD2; CDR3 protein: CASSSSGRADGEQFF; CDR3 DNA: TGTGCCAGCAGCTCTAGCGGGAGGGCTGATGGTGAGCAGTTCTTC
J gene: TRBJ1-1; clone size: .; V gene: TRBV2; D gene: .; CDR3 protein: CASSEGPGLNTEAFF; CDR3 DNA: TGTGCCAGCAGTGAAGGCCCGGGTTTGAACACTGAAGCTTTCTTT
J gene: TRBJ1-6; clone size: .; V gene: TRBV19; D gene: TRBD1; CDR3 protein: CASSIGDRRDSPLHF; CDR3 DNA: TGTGCCAGTAGTATCGGGGACAGAAGGGATTCACCCCTCCACTTT
J gene: TRBJ1-3; clone size: .; V gene: TRBV5-5; D gene: TRBD1; CDR3 protein: CASSDRPGQGVRNTIYF; CDR3 DNA: TGTGCCAGCAGCGATCGGCCGGGACAGGGTGTTAGAAACACCATATATTTT
J gene: TRBJ1-1; clone size: .; V gene: TRBV30; D gene: .; CDR3 protein: CAWSEVLRDTEAFF; CDR3 DNA: TGTGCCTGGAGTGAAGTCCTAAGAGACACTGAAGCTTTCTTT
J gene: TRBJ1-5; clone size: .; V gene: TRBV25-1; D gene: .; CDR3 protein: CASSGDTYSNQPQHF; CDR3 DNA: TGTGCCAGCAGTGGAGACACCTATAGCAATCAGCCCCAGCATTTT
J gene: TRBJ1-1; clone size: .; V gene: TRBV19; D gene: .; CDR3 protein: CAIIKGAEAFF; CDR3 DNA: TGTGCCATTATCAAGGGGGCTGAAGCTTTCTTT
J gene: TRBJ2-3; clone size: .; V gene: TRBV18; D gene: .; CDR3 protein: CASSPRGGTGRTDTQYF; CDR3 DNA: TGTGCCAGCTCACCACGGGGAGGGACAGGCCGCACAGATACGCAGTATTTT
J gene: TRBJ2-7; clone size: .; V gene: TRBV23-1; D gene: TRBD2; CDR3 protein: CASTTRREDEQYF; CDR3 DNA: TGCGCCAGCACCACCAGGCGGGAGGACGAGCAGTACTTC
J gene: TRBJ1-2; clone size: once; V gene: TRBV18; D gene: .; CDR3 protein: CASSPGGDHGYTF; CDR3 DNA: TGTGCCAGCTCACCTGGAGGGGACCATGGCTACACCTTC
J gene: TRBJ1-1; clone size: .; V gene: TRBV6-1; D gene: .; CDR3 protein: CASRMAGRNTEAFF; CDR3 DNA: TGTGCCAGCAGAATGGCAGGCCGAAACACTGAAGCTTTCTTT
J gene: TRBJ2-7; clone size: .; V gene: TRBV6-5; D gene: .; CDR3 protein: CATSRVNPPYEQYF; CDR3 DNA: TGTGCCACATCCCGGGTAAACCCCCCCTACGAGCAGTACTTC
J gene: TRBJ2-7; clone size: few; V gene: TRBV18; D gene: TRBD1; CDR3 protein: CASSPGTGSSYEQYF; CDR3 DNA: TGTGCCAGCTCACCGGGGACAGGGAGCTCCTACGAGCAGTACTTC
J gene: TRBJ1-1; clone size: .; V gene: TRBV2; D gene: TRBD1; CDR3 protein: CASIWDRNTEAFF; CDR3 DNA: TGTGCCAGCATCTGGGACAGAAACACTGAAGCTTTCTTT
J gene: TRBJ1-3; clone size: few; V gene: TRBV6-5; D gene: .; CDR3 protein: CASSAASGNTIYF; CDR3 DNA: TGTGCCAGCAGCGCGGCCTCTGGAAACACCATATATTTT
J gene: TRBJ1-1; clone size: .; V gene: TRBV5-8; D gene: .; CDR3 protein: CASSALNLNTEAFF; CDR3 DNA: TGTGCCAGCAGCGCCCTAAACTTGAACACTGAAGCTTTCTTT
J gene: TRBJ2-2; clone size: .; V gene: TRBV18; D gene: .; CDR3 protein: CASSPTGGTYGTGELFF; CDR3 DNA: TGTGCCAGCTCACCCACTGGGGGGACGTACGGCACCGGGGAGCTGTTTTTT
J gene: TRBJ2-1; clone size: .; V gene: TRBV10-3; D gene: .; CDR3 protein: CAISESLGSGQFF; CDR3 DNA: TGTGCCATCAGCGAGTCGTTGGGTAGCGGGCAGTTCTTC
J gene: TRBJ2-7; clone size: .; V gene: TRBV7-8; D gene: TRBD1; CDR3 protein: CASSFTGTGRHEQYF; CDR3 DNA: TGTGCCAGCAGCTTTACCGGGACAGGGAGGCACGAGCAGTACTTC
J gene: TRBJ2-2; clone size: .; V gene: TRBV2; D gene: TRBD2; CDR3 protein: CASEGSGSPGELFF; CDR3 DNA: TGTGCCAGCGAGGGTAGCGGGAGCCCCGGGGAGCTGTTTTTT
J gene: TRBJ2-7; clone size: .; V gene: TRBV10-1; D gene: .; CDR3 protein: CASSTGNSYEQYF; CDR3 DNA: TGCGCCAGCAGTACGGGGAACTCCTACGAGCAGTACTTC
J gene: TRBJ1-2; clone size: .; V gene: TRBV4-3; D gene: .; CDR3 protein: CASSQDGRYGYTF; CDR3 DNA: TGCGCCAGCAGCCAAGATGGCAGGTATGGCTACACCTTC
J gene: TRBJ2-3; clone size: few; V gene: TRBV11-3; D gene: TRBD1; CDR3 protein: CASSHRATGASTDTQYF; CDR3 DNA: TGTGCCAGCAGCCACCGCGCGACAGGGGCAAGCACAGATACGCAGTATTTT
J gene: TRBJ2-7; clone size: .; V gene: TRBV7-2; D gene: .; CDR3 protein: CASSSNFGSSNEQYF; CDR3 DNA: TGTGCCAGCAGCTCCAATTTCGGGAGTAGCAACGAGCAGTACTTC
J gene: TRBJ2-2; clone size: .; V gene: TRBV7-7; D gene: TRBD1; CDR3 protein: CASSMTGAGGELFF; CDR3 DNA: TGTGCCAGCAGCATGACAGGGGCCGGTGGGGAGCTGTTTTTT
J gene: TRBJ1-1; clone size: .; V gene: TRBV25-1; D gene: TRBD1; CDR3 protein: CASSELGQGGAPNTEAFF; CDR3 DNA: TGTGCCAGCAGTGAATTGGGACAGGGTGGTGCTCCGAACACTGAAGCTTTCTTT
J gene: TRBJ1-1; clone size: few; V gene: TRBV28; D gene: .; CDR3 protein: CASNTRFEAFF; CDR3 DNA: TGTGCCAGCAACACCAGATTTGAAGCTTTCTTT
J gene: TRBJ2-7; clone size: .; V gene: TRBV5-4; D gene: TRBD1; CDR3 protein: CASSAGTGGAYEQYF; CDR3 DNA: TGTGCCAGCAGCGCGGGGACAGGGGGCGCCTACGAGCAGTACTTC